Given below is one T cell receptor beta chain in context. Produced via immunoSEQ multiplex PCR; TCRdb's table is partial and in-frame only. The top ten hold 4.5% to 7% of the sample, which has more than 50,000 clones, 75% to 85% seen once. This entry comes from a study of control samples from healthy donors and cancer patients. The TCR originated in a man in his forties in good health. Sequencing used blood.

This chain's CDR3 is CASSSWGGSYEQYF. The CDR3 bases are TGTGCCAGCAGCTCCTGGGGGGGGAGCTACGAGCAGTACTTC. The rearrangement uses TRBV7-2 and TRBJ2-7; 7 bases fit TRBD2. Germline values: CDR1 SGHTA, CDR2 FQGNSA. This CDR3 region has 14 residues. Unmatched junction bases numbered 6, after V lost 4 bases and J lost 3 bases.